This is a list of T cell receptor beta chains from one sample in a study of T cell responses to AZD1222 COVID-19 vaccine. Profiled with immunoSEQ multiplex PCR; TCRdb holds only in-frame clones, not every one. This sample has fewer than 250,000 clones, with about 92% found just once. The sequenced sample was peripheral blood, obtained on day 0 of MenACWY control vaccination. These receptors all come from an adult in good health. The CDR3 runs from the conserved cysteine through the conserved F or W. The D gene is left open where the match is weak. Clone size, where shown, is once, few, many, or a class for clones that have expanded.

size,V,J,D,DNA,CDR3
-,TRBV2,TRBJ1-3,-,TGTGCCAGCAAGGGGGTCCCTGGAAACACCATATATTTT,CASKGVPGNTIYF
-,TRBV7-9,TRBJ1-1,-,TGTGCCAGCAGCTTAGCAGGGTCTGCTGAAGCTTTCTTT,CASSLAGSAEAFF
-,TRBV7-8,TRBJ2-1,TRBD1,TGTGCCAGCAGCTTATCCAGGGGGATAAGTGAGCAGTTCTTC,CASSLSRGISEQFF
-,TRBV4-1,TRBJ1-2,-,TGCGCCAGCAGCCAAGTTCCCGGGACGCACTATGGCTACACCTTC,CASSQVPGTHYGYTF
-,TRBV19,TRBJ1-2,-,TGTGCCAGTAGTATAGGGCAGGGCGTCTTGGGCGGCTACACCTTC,CASSIGQGVLGGYTF
-,TRBV9,TRBJ2-2,-,TGTGCCAGCAGCGTAGCGGGCAGGGTCACCGGGGAGCTGTTTTTT,CASSVAGRVTGELFF
-,TRBV6-6,TRBJ1-1,-,TGTGCCAGCAGTAAACTGGACAGCGAAGCTTTCTTT,CASSKLDSEAFF
once,TRBV28,TRBJ1-2,TRBD1,TGTGCCAGCAGTCTCGGGACAGTATATGGCTACACCTTC,CASSLGTVYGYTF
few,TRBV19,TRBJ1-4,-,TGTGCCAGTAGTATTGTAGGAGCAACTAATGAAAAACTGTTTTTT,CASSIVGATNEKLFF
-,TRBV5-1,TRBJ2-2,-,TGCGCCAGCAGCCACAGGGACCTCGACACCGGGGAGCTGTTTTTT,CASSHRDLDTGELFF
-,TRBV7-2,TRBJ1-2,-,TGTGCCAGCAGCTTAGGGACAGAAACCTATGGCTACACCTTC,CASSLGTETYGYTF
-,TRBV5-1,TRBJ2-7,-,TGCGCCAGCAGCCGCGCCCGAGGGGAGCGGCAGTACTTC,CASSRARGERQYF
few,TRBV3-1/TRBV3-2,TRBJ2-7,-,TGTGCCAGCAGCCAGGGTCTATACGAGCAGTACTTC,CASSQGLYEQYF
once,TRBV5-4,TRBJ1-1,-,TGTGCCAGCAGCTTGAGCAGGGAACCCCACTACACTGAAGCTTTCTTT,CASSLSREPHYTEAFF
-,TRBV6-5,TRBJ2-7,TRBD2,TGTGCCAGCAGATCCTCTAGCGGGGGATACTACGAGCAGTACTTC,CASRSSSGGYYEQYF
-,TRBV11-1,TRBJ2-7,TRBD1,TGTGCCAGCAGCCGACAGGGTTACGAGCAGTACTTC,CASSRQGYEQYF
-,TRBV3-1/TRBV3-2,TRBJ2-1,TRBD2,TGTGCCAGCAGCCAAGGCGGGGGGGCTAGCAATGAGCAGTTCTTC,CASSQGGGASNEQFF
once,TRBV4-1,TRBJ1-6,TRBD1,TGCGCCAGCAGCCCAAAGGGGGACAGCTCCTATAATTCACCCCTCCACTTT,CASSPKGDSSYNSPLHF
-,TRBV21-1,TRBJ1-5,-,TGTGCCAGCAGTTGGCAGCCCCAGCATTTT,CASSWQPQHF
-,TRBV10-2,TRBJ2-3,-,TGCGCCAGCAGGCGGGGCGGTGGTTTAGGGGATACGCAGTATTTT,CASRRGGGLGDTQYF
-,TRBV5-1,TRBJ2-5,-,TGCGCCAGCAGCTCGGGGACACACGAGACCCAGTACTTC,CASSSGTHETQYF
-,TRBV5-1,TRBJ1-2,-,TGCGCCAGCAGCTTTTTACAGGGCGACTATGGCTACACCTTC,CASSFLQGDYGYTF
-,TRBV30,TRBJ2-2,TRBD1,TGTGCCTGGAGAATTACAGGGGGCCAGCGGGAGCTGTTTTTT,CAWRITGGQRELFF
-,TRBV19,TRBJ1-2,-,TGTGCCAGTGGGCGGGAGGAGTATGGCTACACCTTC,CASGREEYGYTF
-,TRBV10-2,TRBJ2-7,TRBD1,TGCGCCAGCAGTGGATCAGGGGGCCTTTACGAGCAGTACTTC,CASSGSGGLYEQYF
-,TRBV5-1,TRBJ1-2,TRBD1,TGCGCCAGGACAGGGTGTGGCTACACCTTC,CARTGCGYTF
-,TRBV28,TRBJ1-5,-,TGTGCCAGCAGTCCTGGACCGTGGAATCAGCCCCAGCATTTT,CASSPGPWNQPQHF
-,TRBV6-2/TRBV6-3,TRBJ1-2,-,TGTGCCAGCAGTCAGGGACTGTTTGGCTACACCTTC,CASSQGLFGYTF
-,TRBV24-1,TRBJ2-1,TRBD1,TGTGCCACCAGTGACCCCGGGACAGGGGATCTCTACAATGAGCAGTTCTTC,CATSDPGTGDLYNEQFF
-,TRBV5-5,TRBJ1-4,TRBD1,TGTGCCAGCAGCTCCGATCAGGGGGGATATGAAAAACTGTTTTTT,CASSSDQGGYEKLFF
once,TRBV19,TRBJ1-1,-,TGTGCCAGTAGTATAAGGTCGGAGAACACTGAAGCTTTCTTT,CASSIRSENTEAFF
-,TRBV2,TRBJ1-5,-,TGTGCCAGCAGGCTCCTTGACCCTCAGCCCCAGCATTTT,CASRLLDPQPQHF
-,TRBV5-6,TRBJ1-2,-,TGTGCCAGCAGGTTTCAGGGAGGCTACACCTTC,CASRFQGGYTF
-,TRBV7-7,TRBJ2-5,TRBD2,TGTGCTAGCAGTCTTACTAGCGGGGGGGCGCGAGAGACCCAGTACTTC,CASSLTSGGARETQYF
-,TRBV5-6,TRBJ1-2,-,TGTGCCAGCAGCTTGGGCTGGCAGGGGAAAAGCATAGGCTACACCTTC,CASSLGWQGKSIGYTF
-,TRBV6-2/TRBV6-3,TRBJ2-7,TRBD2,TGTGCCAGCAGTTACCCCACTAGCGGGGGCTCATCCTACGAGCAGTACTTC,CASSYPTSGGSSYEQYF
-,TRBV6-5,TRBJ1-2,-,TGTGCCAGCAGTTCAGGCTCGATGGACTATGGCTACACCTTC,CASSSGSMDYGYTF
-,TRBV6-5,TRBJ1-1,TRBD1,TGTGCCAGCAGTTCCGGGACAGGGGGCACTGAAGCTTTCTTT,CASSSGTGGTEAFF
-,TRBV12-3/TRBV12-4,TRBJ2-7,-,TGTGCCAGCAGTCTTCGTACCTACGAGCAGTACTTC,CASSLRTYEQYF
-,TRBV30,TRBJ1-2,-,TGTGCCTGGAGTCCGCCTTTGGGGGGTGGCTACACCTTC,CAWSPPLGGGYTF
-,TRBV6-1,TRBJ1-2,-,TGTGCCAGCAGTGAAAGGGGATATGGCTACACCTTC,CASSERGYGYTF
-,TRBV2,TRBJ2-2,-,TGTGCCAGCAGTGTCATCAGGAACACCGGGGAGCTGTTTTTT,CASSVIRNTGELFF
-,TRBV7-9,TRBJ2-6,-,TGTGCCAGCAGCTTAGGAGGGATTGGGGCCAACGTCCTGACTTTC,CASSLGGIGANVLTF
once,TRBV6-5,TRBJ1-1,-,TGTGCCAGCAGTTACTCTCGTACCACAGGGACTGAAGCTTTCTTT,CASSYSRTTGTEAFF
-,TRBV10-3,TRBJ1-5,TRBD1,TGTGCCACCGGCGGGGACAGGGCCAATCAGCCCCAGCATTTT,CATGGDRANQPQHF
-,TRBV19,TRBJ1-1,-,TGTGCCAGTAGTAAAACAGGACGTAACACTGAAGCTTTCTTT,CASSKTGRNTEAFF
-,TRBV5-4,TRBJ1-5,-,TGTGCCAGCAGCTCCGATGCTGGGCAGCCCCAGCATTTT,CASSSDAGQPQHF
-,TRBV3-1/TRBV3-2,TRBJ1-2,-,TGTGCCAGCAGCCTGTTGGCTAACTATGGCTACACCTTC,CASSLLANYGYTF
-,TRBV19,TRBJ1-2,-,TGTGCCAGTAGTATAAATACGGCTAACTATGGCTACACCTTC,CASSINTANYGYTF
-,TRBV2,TRBJ1-5,-,TGTGCCTCTACTATTGACGGGGGGCGAGGCAATCAGCCCCAGCATTTT,CASTIDGGRGNQPQHF
-,TRBV7-3,TRBJ2-7,-,TGTGCCAGCAGCTTAACTTTTGGGGATAGCGAGCAGTACTTC,CASSLTFGDSEQYF
-,TRBV6-5,TRBJ2-2,TRBD2,TGTGCCAGCAGTTACTCGGGACTAGCCACCGGGGAGCTGTTTTTT,CASSYSGLATGELFF
-,TRBV30,TRBJ1-1,-,TGTGCCTGGAGTAGCGGTTCACCGAACCCAAAAGCTTTCTTT,CAWSSGSPNPKAFF
-,TRBV2,TRBJ2-1,-,TGTGCCAGCAGTGGTCAGGTGGCTACTAATGAGCAGTTCTTC,CASSGQVATNEQFF
-,TRBV18,TRBJ2-7,-,TGTGCCAGCTCACCAAACGGGCAGGGGATGGGCGAGCAGTACTTC,CASSPNGQGMGEQYF
-,TRBV5-1,TRBJ1-1,TRBD1,TGCGCCAGCAGCTTGGCAGACAGGGGGATTATCGGCACTGAAGCTTTCTTT,CASSLADRGIIGTEAFF
-,TRBV28,TRBJ1-3,-,TGTGCCAGCAGGATAGGACCCTCTGGAAACACCATATATTTT,CASRIGPSGNTIYF
-,TRBV19,TRBJ1-5,TRBD1,TGTGCCAGTAGTGCTCGGACAGGGGTCGAGCATTTT,CASSARTGVEHF